The clone carrying this T cell receptor beta chain appeared many times. The record originates from a study of blood T cells in healthy people across ages. Sample-barcoded 5' priming and a J-beta primer mix drove a second PCR of 7 to 11 cycles. From the 5' RACE reads, TCRdb called clonotypes with MiXCR, one entry per CDR3 protein. This sample has some 1.4 million distinct CDR3 sequences, with approximately 40% found just once. The V gene's germline CDR1 is SQVTM and CDR2 ANQGSEA. The CDR3 length is 13 residues. Trimming took 7 bases from V and 0 from J; bases not matched to a gene: 4. The rearrangement links TRBV29-1 to TRBJ2-7; 9 nucleotides line up with TRBD1. Sequenced material: blood. The TCR originated in a woman between 18 and 29 years old in good health. The CDR3 reads CSGGTGISYEQYF. In DNA, the CDR3 is TGCAGCGGGGGGACAGGGATCTCCTACGAGCAGTACTTC.